This T cell receptor beta chain emerged from a study of CD8+ T cells in alopecia areata. Alopecia areata patients provided lesional scalp punch biopsies and peripheral blood. The germline V gene encodes CDR1 SQVTM and CDR2 ANQGSEA. Trimming shortened V by 5 bases and J by 3 bases, and 20 bases separated the two germline ends. CDR3 length equals 15 residues. This clone was found a few times. The antigen is not known. In each case, RNA was isolated and then reverse transcribed into cDNA as the sequencing template. The table came from immunoSEQ multiplex PCR; TCRdb's copy has only in-frame clones and leaves some out. The table records 100,000 to 150,000 clones, roughly 50% of them present only once. Study outcomes and limitations: Normal scalp had lower clonality than lesional scalp, with alopecia totalis/universalis lesions showing this most strongly.

The chain uses TRBV29-1 and TRBJ2-7, with D tentatively TRBD1 or TRBD2 (5 bases each). Source material: NKG2D-low CD8+ T cells sorted from blood. The source of this sequence is a human donor with alopecia areata. CDR3 sequence (DNA): TGCAGCGTTCGGGGACGGGACCCCTCAAACTACGAGCAGTACTTC. Translated: CSVRGRDPSNYEQYF.